This TCR beta chain appears in the sequencing data of a study of T cells in localized non-small cell lung cancer. General study results and limits: As only one tumor region underwent sequencing, heterogeneity remains possible. For the top 100 tumor clones, a median about 57 also appeared in adjacent lung. Uninvolved adjacent lung showed the highest T cell clonality, exceeding tumor. Higher adjacent-lung clonality was associated with shorter survival.

Generated by immunoSEQ multiplex PCR, the TCRdb table keeps only in-frame clones and is missing some. The sample lists tens of thousands of clones, approximately 90% occurring once. On this clone itself: The antigen is not known.

The TCR originated in a woman aged 40-75 years with stage III lung adenocarcinoma. The sequenced sample was peripheral blood mononuclear cells, obtained before any cancer treatment.

The CDR3 sequence is CASRLYPRDISNYGYTF. The CDR3, as DNA: TGTGCCAGCAGACTATACCCCCGGGACATCTCTAACTATGGCTACACCTTC. This chain connects TRBV7-7 to TRBJ1-2, with D perhaps TRBD1 (6 bases). The V gene lost 6 bases and the J gene lost 0 bases, with 20 bases spanning the gap. Per germline, CDR1 SSHAT and CDR2 FNYEAQ (reference sequence). The CDR3 runs to 17 residues.